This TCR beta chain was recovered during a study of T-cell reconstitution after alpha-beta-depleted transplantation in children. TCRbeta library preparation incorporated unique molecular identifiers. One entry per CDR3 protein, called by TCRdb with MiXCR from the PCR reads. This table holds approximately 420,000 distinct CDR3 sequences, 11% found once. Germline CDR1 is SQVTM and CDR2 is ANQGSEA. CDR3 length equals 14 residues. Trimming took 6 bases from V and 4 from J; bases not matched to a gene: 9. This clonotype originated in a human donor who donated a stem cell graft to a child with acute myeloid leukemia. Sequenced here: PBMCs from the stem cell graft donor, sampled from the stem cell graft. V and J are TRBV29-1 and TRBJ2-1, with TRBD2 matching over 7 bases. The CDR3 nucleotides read TGCAGCGTCGAAAGCGGGACCAATTACAATGAGCAGTTCTTC. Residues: CSVESGTNYNEQFF.